This T cell receptor beta chain was identified in a study of blood T cells in healthy people across ages. V dropped 6 bases and J dropped 13 bases, with 19 bases sitting between them. Per germline, CDR1 KGHSH and CDR2 LQKENI. The CDR3 is 13 residues long. Overall study results and limits: Older age went with lower TCR beta diversity per million T cells, in a roughly linear way.

The people who gave samples were healthy Caucasians from Russia, aged roughly 6 to 100. Each donor's blood draw was around 10 milliliters of peripheral blood. A remark on this clonotype: No antigen is known for it.

A second roughly 6 to 11 cycle PCR used barcoded and J-beta primers. TCRdb redid the calling of the 5' RACE reads with MiXCR, one entry per CDR3 protein. Here the sample spans some 1,800,000 distinct CDR3 sequences, roughly two fifths being singletons. This chain connects TRBV18 to TRBJ2-4; D is ambiguous. This receptor was identified in a human donor in good health. The sequencing sample was made of blood. This CDR3 is CASSPSSPYVQYF. Here the CDR3 DNA reads TGTGCCAGCTCCCCCAGCAGCCCGTACGTGCAGTACTTC. Together with reference TRBV18 and TRBJ2-4, the CDR3 gives the full variable domain: NAGVMQNPRHLVRRRGQEARLRCSPMKGHSHVYWYRQLPEEGLKFMVYLQKENIIDESGMPKERFSAEFPKEGPSILRIQQVVRGDSAAYFCASSPSSPYVQYFGAGTRLSVL.